Listed here are 13 T cell receptor beta chains from one sample, sequenced in a study of T cells expressing NK-cell markers. From the 5' RACE reads, TCRdb lists one entry per CDR3 protein and no DNA. The sample table sets out 200,000 to 300,000 distinct CDR3 sequences. Source material: blood T cells: a sorted CD56 or NKG2C T cell subset, CD4+ or CD8+ T cells, or bulk PBMC T cells (not recorded which). The receptors were sampled from a man aged 18 to 30 in good health.

The chain couples TRBV29-1 to TRBJ1-2; absent DNA, TCRdb's TRBD1 call cannot be checked. The CDR3 has 13 amino acids. Germline V gene sequence: CDR1 SQVTM, CDR2 ANQGSEA. The CDR3 region is CSVGDRGPYGYTF.

CDR3 region: CAIANPGVETQYF. The genes are TRBV10-3 and TRBJ2-5; as DNA is missing, the TRBD1 call by TCRdb cannot be tested. Germline V gives CDR1 ENHRY, CDR2 SYGVKD. This CDR3 contains 13 residues.

The chain links TRBV11-3 to TRBJ2-1; TCRdb selects TRBD1, and the lack of DNA leaves this call unchecked. Germline loops: CDR1 SGHNT, CDR2 YENEEA. There are 15 residues in the CDR3. The chain's CDR3 is CASSLGGGTYNEQFF.

The chain joins TRBV20-1 to TRBJ2-3. This CDR3 comprises 16 residues. Germline V lookup: CDR1 DFQATT, CDR2 SNEGSKA (reference sequence). This CDR3 reads CSARAPGGSSTDTQYF.

J is TRBJ2-2 and V is TRBV30; checking the TCRdb D call of TRBD1 is not possible without DNA. The CDR3 has 16 amino acids. Germline CDR1 and CDR2: GTSNPN and SVGIG (reference sequence). CDR3 residues: CAWTTGVPIHTGELFF.

The V gene is TRBV19, the J gene TRBJ2-1; there is no DNA to check the TCRdb D call of TRBD1. The CDR3 loop spans 17 amino acids. Germline CDR1 and CDR2: LNHDA and SQIVND (reference sequence). CDR3 sequence reads: CASSIIGAFHLNNEQFF.

The chain carries TRBV10-3 and TRBJ2-2; TCRdb reports TRBD2, a call that lacks DNA to check it against. The germline V gene has CDR1 ENHRY and CDR2 SYGVKD. CDR3 length: 15 amino acids. This CDR3 reads CAAGTGLPNTGELFF.

V is TRBV12-3 or TRBV12-4 and J is TRBJ2-5. The CDR3 sequence is 15 residues long. CDR3 sequence reads: CASSLSVRGGETQYF.

The V call is TRBV12-2, the J call TRBJ2-1; TCRdb proposes TRBD2, but this gene call is untestable without DNA. TRBV12-2 is termed a pseudogene. This CDR3 contains 19 residues. The CDR3 spells CASRLVPGLAGGPYNEQFF.

The genes are TRBV3-1 and TRBJ2-2; TCRdb's D call, TRBD2, is unchecked because there is no DNA. The CDR3 has 17 amino acids. Per germline, CDR1 LGHDT and CDR2 YNNKEL (reference sequence). This CDR3 reads CASSRPPSATNTGELFF.

The rearrangement links TRBV30 to TRBJ2-3; TCRdb designates TRBD1, a call that cannot be tested without DNA. This CDR3 spans 14 amino acids. CDR1 GTSNPN and CDR2 SVGIG come from the germline V gene (reference sequence). The CDR3 loop is CAWGPRGGTDTQYF.

The CDR3 is CAISEENRPGEYF. The chain recombines TRBV10-3 with TRBJ2-5. CDR1 is ENHRY, CDR2 SYGVKD, per germline. The CDR3 runs 13 residues.

The chain combines TRBV6-2 or TRBV6-3 with TRBJ2-1; the D gene TCRdb calls, TRBD2, cannot be checked with no DNA. CDR1 MNHEY and CDR2 SVGEGT come from the germline V gene. The CDR3 contains 15 residues. The CDR3 protein is CASTPPVSLYNEQFF.